This T cell receptor (beta chain) came from a study of T cell responses to AZD1222 COVID-19 vaccine (TCRdb year 2021). Context from the whole study: Because spike-specific TCR depth and breadth did not differ between the two schedules, AZD1222 recipients who got a second dose at roughly 4 weeks were pooled with those who got a second dose at roughly 12 weeks. TCR sequencing was performed for 230 to 250 trial participants, of whom some 200 were given two doses of AZD1222 and around 25 were given two doses of MenACWY control vaccine. Trial participants were enrolled by age into 18-55, 56-69 and 70-plus year subgroups, with 148, 28 and 57 TCR-sequenced participants respectively.

The investigation overall reported the following: After two AZD1222 doses, both the breadth and the depth of spike-specific TCRs were significantly higher than at day 0 and than in MenACWY recipients. Because no samples from the day 14 peak response were available, repertoires could be characterized only after the peak T cell response. Conclusions about previously exposed vaccinees are limited, since just 6 or 7 AZD1222 recipients were seropositive for SARS-CoV-2 at baseline. Participants were mostly white British and included more females than males, and it was suggested by the authors that clonal diversity may have been underestimated. The 56-69-year group was small, and its depth increase did not reach significance, likely because of low power. CD4 TCRs associated with the vaccine covered the entire spike protein, and the dominant responses were in regions 160-218 and 743-854. Epitopes outside the regions mutated in the B.1.351 and B.1.1.7 variants were reportedly recognized by nearly half of the unique spike-specific TCRs.

Regarding this clone: The antigen it recognizes is unknown. Base qualities were left out, and no much larger clone turns up one base away.

V trim: 6 bases; J trim: 3 bases; unmatched bases: 4. From cysteine to phenylalanine, the CDR3 is 13 amino acids long. Only the CDR3 portion is preserved as DNA: 39 bases, with reading frame beginning at the first base. Taken with the paper, the label for time point translates to: baseline before first vaccination. Vaccinee samples were obtained from the UK trials COV001 and COV002, which included a single-blind randomized controlled phase 2/3 trial of AZD1222 (ChAdOx1 nCoV-19) in healthy adults. For TCRbeta chain sequencing, PBMC samples from trial participants were taken at day 0 and at day 28 after the second dose. The CDR3 regions of human TCRbeta chains were analyzed by immunosequencing. For the original study's pipeline: Repertoire TCRs were checked for matches against a reference library of SARS-CoV-2-specific TCRs that had been generated using the MIRA antigen-specificity platform. Breadth meant the fraction of unique TCRs that were SARS-CoV-2-associated, whereas depth meant the fraction of total T cells that were SARS-CoV-2-associated. Using the MIRA data, each spike-specific TCR was mapped to the spike region that the TCR reacts to and placed in a CD4 or CD8 class. Log10-transformed breadth and depth values were compared by one-way ANOVA with Sidak's multiple comparisons tests. Sourced from immuneACCESS, this table was stored by TCRdb with only in-frame sequences that have V and J called. A share of the clones is absent; for the studies checked, an unresolved V gene accounts for under half, and the remainder has no known explanation. From that table come the V and J calls and clone size; the DNA was used to work out D and trimming. This sample comprises 80,000 or so clones, nearly 85% of them detected only once. Of the sample, about 3.1% is held by the ten largest clones.

The sequence was obtained from an adult in good health. Sequenced material: peripheral blood, taken on day 0 of AZD1222 vaccination. The chain was built from TRBV12-3 or TRBV12-4 and TRBJ2-7; 8 central nucleotides agree with TRBD2. The DNA sequence is TGTGCCAGCAGACCGGGACTAGGCTACGAGCAGTACTTC. Translated, this is CASRPGLGYEQYF.